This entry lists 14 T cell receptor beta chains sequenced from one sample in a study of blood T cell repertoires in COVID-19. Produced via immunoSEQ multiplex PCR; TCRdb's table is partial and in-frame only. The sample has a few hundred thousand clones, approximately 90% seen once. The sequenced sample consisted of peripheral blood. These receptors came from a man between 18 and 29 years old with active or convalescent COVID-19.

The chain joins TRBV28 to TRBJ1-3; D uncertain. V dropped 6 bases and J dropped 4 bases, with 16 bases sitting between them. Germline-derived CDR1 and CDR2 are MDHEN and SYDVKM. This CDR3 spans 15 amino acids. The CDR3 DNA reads TGTGCCAGCAGAAAATCGGACTTTGGGGGAAACACCATATATTTT. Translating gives CASRKSDFGGNTIYF.

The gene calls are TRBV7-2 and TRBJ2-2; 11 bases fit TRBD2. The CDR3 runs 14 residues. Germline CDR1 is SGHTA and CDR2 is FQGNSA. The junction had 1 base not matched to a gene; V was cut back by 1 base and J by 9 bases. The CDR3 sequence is CASSLVAGGRELFF. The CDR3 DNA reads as TGTGCCAGCAGCTTAGTAGCGGGGGGGCGGGAGCTGTTTTTT.

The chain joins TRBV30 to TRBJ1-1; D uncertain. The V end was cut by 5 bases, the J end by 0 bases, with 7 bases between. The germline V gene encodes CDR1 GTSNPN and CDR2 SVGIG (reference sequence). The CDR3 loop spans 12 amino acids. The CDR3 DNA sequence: TGTGCCTGGGGCGGGGTGAACACTGAAGCTTTCTTT. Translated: CAWGGVNTEAFF.

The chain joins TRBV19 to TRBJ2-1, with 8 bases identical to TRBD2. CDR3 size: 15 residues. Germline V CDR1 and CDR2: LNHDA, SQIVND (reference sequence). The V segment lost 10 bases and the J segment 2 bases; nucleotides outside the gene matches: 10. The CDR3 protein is CATQAGGFAYNEQFF. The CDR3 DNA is TGTGCCACCCAGGCGGGGGGCTTTGCCTACAATGAGCAGTTCTTC.

CDR3 sequence reads: CASMKTSGSSYNEQFF. CDR3 nucleotides: TGTGCCTCAATGAAGACTAGCGGGAGCTCCTACAATGAGCAGTTCTTC. The chain couples TRBV30 to TRBJ2-1; 12 nucleotides agree with TRBD2. The J segment lost 0 bases and the V segment lost 7 bases, leaving 7 bases of the junction unmatched. The CDR3 runs to 16 residues. Germline V lookup: CDR1 GTSNPN, CDR2 SVGIG (reference sequence).

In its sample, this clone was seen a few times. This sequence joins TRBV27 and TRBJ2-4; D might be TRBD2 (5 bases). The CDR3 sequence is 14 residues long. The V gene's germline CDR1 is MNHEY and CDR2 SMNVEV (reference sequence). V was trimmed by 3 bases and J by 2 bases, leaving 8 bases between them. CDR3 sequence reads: CASSFGETKNIQYF. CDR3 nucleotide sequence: TGTGCCAGCAGTTTTGGGGAGACCAAAAACATTCAGTACTTC.

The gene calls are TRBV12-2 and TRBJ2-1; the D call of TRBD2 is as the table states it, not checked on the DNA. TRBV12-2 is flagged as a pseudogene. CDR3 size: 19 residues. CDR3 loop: CASRLATWTSGAAHNEQFF. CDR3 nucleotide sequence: TGTGCAAGTCGCTTAGCAACCTGGACTAGCGGTGCCGCGCACAATGAGCAGTTCTTC.

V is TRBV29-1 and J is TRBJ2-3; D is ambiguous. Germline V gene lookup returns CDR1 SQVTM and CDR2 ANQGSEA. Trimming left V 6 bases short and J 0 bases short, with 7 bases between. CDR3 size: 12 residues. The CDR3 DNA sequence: TGCAGCGTCGTGAGGAGCACAGATACGCAGTATTTT. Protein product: CSVVRSTDTQYF.

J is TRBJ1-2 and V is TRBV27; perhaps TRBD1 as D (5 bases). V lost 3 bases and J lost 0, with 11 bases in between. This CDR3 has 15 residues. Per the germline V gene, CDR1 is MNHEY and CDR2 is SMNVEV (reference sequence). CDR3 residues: CASSFRGTANYGYTF. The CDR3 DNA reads TGTGCCAGCAGTTTTAGGGGTACCGCTAACTATGGCTACACCTTC.

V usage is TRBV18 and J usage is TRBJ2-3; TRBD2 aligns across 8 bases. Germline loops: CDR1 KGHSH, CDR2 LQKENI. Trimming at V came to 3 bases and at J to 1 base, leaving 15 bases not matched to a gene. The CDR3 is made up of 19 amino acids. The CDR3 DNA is TGTGCCAGCTCACCGGTGGGGACTAGTAGCGTCCGGGGCACAGATACGCAGTATTTT. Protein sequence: CASSPVGTSSVRGTDTQYF.

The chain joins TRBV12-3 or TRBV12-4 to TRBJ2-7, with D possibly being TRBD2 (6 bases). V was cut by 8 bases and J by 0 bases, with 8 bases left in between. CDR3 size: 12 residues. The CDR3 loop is CASGGTSYEQYF. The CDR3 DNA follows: TGTGCCAGCGGAGGGACCTCCTACGAGCAGTACTTC.

The CDR3 sequence is CASSQSGVKETQYF. The CDR3 DNA reads as TGTGCCAGCAGCCAAAGCGGGGTTAAAGAGACCCAGTACTTC. The chain employs TRBV3-1 (or the pseudogene TRBV3-2) and TRBJ2-5, with 7 bases identical to TRBD2. V dropped 2 bases and J dropped 3; count of bases not matched to a gene: 3. The CDR3 totals 14 residues. Per the germline V gene, CDR1 is LGHDT and CDR2 is YNNKEL (reference sequence).

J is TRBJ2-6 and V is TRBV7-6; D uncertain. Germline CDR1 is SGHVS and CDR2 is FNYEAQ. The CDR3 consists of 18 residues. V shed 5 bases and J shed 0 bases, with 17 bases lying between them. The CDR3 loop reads CASSARLRGISGANVLTF. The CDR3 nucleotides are TGTGCCAGCAGCGCCAGACTCCGCGGAATCTCTGGGGCCAACGTCCTGACTTTC.

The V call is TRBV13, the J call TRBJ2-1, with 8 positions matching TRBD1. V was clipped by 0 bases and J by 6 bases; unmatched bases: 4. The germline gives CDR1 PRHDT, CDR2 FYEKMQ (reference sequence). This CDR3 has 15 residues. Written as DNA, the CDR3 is TGTGCCAGCAGCTTAGGACAGGGGGAGGCCAATGAGCAGTTCTTC. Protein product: CASSLGQGEANEQFF.